This TCR beta chain was documented in a study of CD8 T cells in Susac syndrome. Those who served as multiple sclerosis controls were treatment-naive patients with stable or active relapsing-remitting disease. RNA, at roughly 0.5 to 1 ug, was reverse transcribed with random hexamers. TCRdb recomputed calls from the immunoSEQ multiplex PCR reads with MiXCR, one row per CDR3 protein. Of hundreds of thousands of distinct CDR3 sequences in the sample, roughly 85% were seen once. Sequencing input: CD8+ T cells from PBMCs. The source of this sequence is a human donor with multiple sclerosis.

The CDR3 is CASSQMLGNTGELFF. As DNA, the CDR3 is TGTGCCAGCAGCCAAATGCTCGGGAACACCGGGGAGCTGTTTTTT. V gene TRBV3-1 combines with J gene TRBJ2-2, with D unresolved. V was pared by 2 bases and J by 1 base, with 8 bases between. From germline, CDR1 is LGHDT and CDR2 YNNKEL (reference sequence). The CDR3 contains 15 residues.